The clone carrying this T cell receptor (beta chain) was seen ten or more times. Its target is not known. Time point given: persistent/refractory GD, antithyroid drugs over 5 years with positive TRAb. Extracted PBMC RNA gave rise to the TCR library. The sample comes from a study of regulatory T cells in long-lasting Graves disease. Overall study findings and caveats: Patients with persistent disease showed a bias toward TRBV28, TRBJ1-2 and TRBJ2-5.

HTBI primers from iRepertoire and Arm-PCR of CDR3 regions yielded the TCR beta libraries. TCRdb called the multiplex PCR reads again in MiXCR, with one record for every CDR3 protein. The sample has 300,000 or so distinct CDR3 sequences, roughly a fifth seen once. CDR3 length equals 13 residues. V was clipped by 3 bases and J by 7 bases, with 13 bases between them. The V gene's germline CDR1 is MNHEY and CDR2 SMNVEV (reference sequence). The chain joins TRBV27 to TRBJ2-7, with D unclear. The source is a female donor with Graves disease. This specimen consisted of peripheral blood mononuclear cells (PBMCs), obtained when the disease was refractory, from a patient treated with antithyroid drugs. As DNA, the CDR3 is TGTGCCAGCAGTTTTAACAACCTCTTGGAGCAGTACTTC. This translates into CASSFNNLLEQYF.